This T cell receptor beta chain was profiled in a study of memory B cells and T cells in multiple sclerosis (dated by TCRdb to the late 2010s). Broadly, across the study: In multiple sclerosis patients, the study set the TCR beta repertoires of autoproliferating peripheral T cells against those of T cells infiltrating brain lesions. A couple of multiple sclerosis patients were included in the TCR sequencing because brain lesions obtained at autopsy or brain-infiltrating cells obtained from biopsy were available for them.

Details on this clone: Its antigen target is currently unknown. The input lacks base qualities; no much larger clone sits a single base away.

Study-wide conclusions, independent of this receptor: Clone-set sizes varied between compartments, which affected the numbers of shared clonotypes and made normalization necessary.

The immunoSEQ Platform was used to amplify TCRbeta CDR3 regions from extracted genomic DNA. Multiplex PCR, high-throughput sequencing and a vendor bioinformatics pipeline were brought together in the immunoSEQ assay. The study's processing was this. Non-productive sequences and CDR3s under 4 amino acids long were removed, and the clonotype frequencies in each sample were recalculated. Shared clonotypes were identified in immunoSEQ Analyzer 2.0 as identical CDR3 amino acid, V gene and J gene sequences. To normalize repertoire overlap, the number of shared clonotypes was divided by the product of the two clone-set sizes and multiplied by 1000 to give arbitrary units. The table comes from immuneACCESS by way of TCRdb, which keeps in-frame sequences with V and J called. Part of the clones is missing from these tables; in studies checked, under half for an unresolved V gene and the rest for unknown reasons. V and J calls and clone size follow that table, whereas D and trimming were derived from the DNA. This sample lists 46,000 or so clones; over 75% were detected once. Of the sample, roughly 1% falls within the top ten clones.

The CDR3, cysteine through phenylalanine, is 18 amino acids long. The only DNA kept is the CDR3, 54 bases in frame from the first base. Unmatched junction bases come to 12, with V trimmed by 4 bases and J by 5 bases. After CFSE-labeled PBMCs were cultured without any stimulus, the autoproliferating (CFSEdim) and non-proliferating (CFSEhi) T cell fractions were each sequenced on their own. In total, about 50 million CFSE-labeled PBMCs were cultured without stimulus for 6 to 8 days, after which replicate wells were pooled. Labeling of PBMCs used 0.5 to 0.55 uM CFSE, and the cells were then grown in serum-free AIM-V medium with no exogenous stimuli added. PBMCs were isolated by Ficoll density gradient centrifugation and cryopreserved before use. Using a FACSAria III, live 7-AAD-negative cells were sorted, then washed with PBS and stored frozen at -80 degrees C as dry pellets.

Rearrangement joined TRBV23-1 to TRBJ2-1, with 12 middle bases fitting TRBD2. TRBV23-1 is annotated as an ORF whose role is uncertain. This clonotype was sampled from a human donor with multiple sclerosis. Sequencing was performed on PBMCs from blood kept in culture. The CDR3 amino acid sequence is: CASSPPVASGGANNEQFF. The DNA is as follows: TGCGCCAGCAGTCCTCCGGTGGCTAGCGGGGGGGCGAACAATGAGCAGTTCTTC.